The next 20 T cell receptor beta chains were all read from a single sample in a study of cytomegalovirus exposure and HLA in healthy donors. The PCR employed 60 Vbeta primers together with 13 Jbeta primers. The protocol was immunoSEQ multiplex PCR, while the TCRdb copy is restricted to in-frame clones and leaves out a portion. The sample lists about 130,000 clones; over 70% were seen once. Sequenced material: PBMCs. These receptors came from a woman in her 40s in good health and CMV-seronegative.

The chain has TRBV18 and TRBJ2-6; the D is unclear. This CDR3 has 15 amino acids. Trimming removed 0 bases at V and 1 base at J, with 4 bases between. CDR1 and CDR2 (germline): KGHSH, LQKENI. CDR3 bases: TGTGCCAGCTCACCACCGCGGTCTGGGGCCAACGTCCTGACTTTC. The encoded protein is CASSPPRSGANVLTF. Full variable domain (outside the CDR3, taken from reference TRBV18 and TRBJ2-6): NAGVMQNPRHLVRRRGQEARLRCSPMKGHSHVYWYRQLPEEGLKFMVYLQKENIIDESGMPKERFSAEFPKEGPSILRIQQVVRGDSAAYFCASSPPRSGANVLTFGAGSRLTVL.

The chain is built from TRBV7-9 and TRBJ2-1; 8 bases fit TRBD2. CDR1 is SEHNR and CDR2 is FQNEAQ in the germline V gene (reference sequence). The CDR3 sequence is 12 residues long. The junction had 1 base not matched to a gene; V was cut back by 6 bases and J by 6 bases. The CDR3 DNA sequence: TGTGCCAGCAGGAGCGGGAGCAATGAGCAGTTCTTC. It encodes CASRSGSNEQFF.

The DNA for the CDR3 is TGTGCCAGCAGTATCCTGGGGCGGGGGGGCCGCAATGAGCAGTTCTTC. This encodes CASSILGRGGRNEQFF. The chain is built from TRBV5-6 and TRBJ2-1; TRBD2 matches 9 bases. Trimming took 5 bases from V and 6 from J; bases not matched to a gene: 12. This CDR3 has 16 amino acids. Germline V gives CDR1 SGHDT, CDR2 YYEEEE.

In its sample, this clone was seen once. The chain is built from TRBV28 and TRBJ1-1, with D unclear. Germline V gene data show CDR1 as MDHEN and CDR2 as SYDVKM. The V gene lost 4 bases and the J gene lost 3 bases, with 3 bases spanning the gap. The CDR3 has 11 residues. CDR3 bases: TGTGCCAGCAGTTGGCACACTGAAGCTTTCTTT. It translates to CASSWHTEAFF.

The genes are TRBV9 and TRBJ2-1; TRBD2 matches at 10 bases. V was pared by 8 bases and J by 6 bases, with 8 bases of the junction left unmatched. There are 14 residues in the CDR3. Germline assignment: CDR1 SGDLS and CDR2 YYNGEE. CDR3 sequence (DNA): TGTGCCAGTAATCTAGCGGGAGACCTCAATGAGCAGTTCTTC. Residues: CASNLAGDLNEQFF.

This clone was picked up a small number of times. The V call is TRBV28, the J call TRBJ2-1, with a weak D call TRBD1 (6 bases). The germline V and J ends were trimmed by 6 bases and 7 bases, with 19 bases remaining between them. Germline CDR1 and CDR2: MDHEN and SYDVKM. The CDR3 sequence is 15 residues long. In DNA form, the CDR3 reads TGTGCCAGCAGCTTTAGAGGCAGGGGTAGGAATGAGCAGTTCTTC. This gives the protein CASSFRGRGRNEQFF. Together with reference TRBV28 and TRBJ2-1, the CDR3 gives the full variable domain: DVKVTQSSRYLVKRTGEKVFLECVQDMDHENMFWYRQDPGLGLRLIYFSYDVKMKEKGDIPEGYSVSREKKERFSLILESASTNQTSMYLCASSFRGRGRNEQFFGPGTRLTVL.

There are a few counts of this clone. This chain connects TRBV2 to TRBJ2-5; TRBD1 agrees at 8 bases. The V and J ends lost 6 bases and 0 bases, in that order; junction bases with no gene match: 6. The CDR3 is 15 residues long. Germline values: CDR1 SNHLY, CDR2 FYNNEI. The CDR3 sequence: CASRTDRAYQETQYF. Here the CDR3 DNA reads TGTGCCAGCAGGACGGACAGGGCATACCAAGAGACCCAGTACTTC.

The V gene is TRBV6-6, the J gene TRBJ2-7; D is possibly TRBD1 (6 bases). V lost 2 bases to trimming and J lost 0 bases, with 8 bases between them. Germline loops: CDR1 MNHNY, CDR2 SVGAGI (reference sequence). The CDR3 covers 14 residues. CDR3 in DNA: TGTGCCAGCAGTTACAAGGACAGCTCCTACGAGCAGTACTTC. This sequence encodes CASSYKDSSYEQYF.

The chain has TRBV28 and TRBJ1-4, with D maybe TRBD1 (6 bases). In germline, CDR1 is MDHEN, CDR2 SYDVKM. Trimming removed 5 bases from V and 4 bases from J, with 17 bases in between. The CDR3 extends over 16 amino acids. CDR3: CASSPHGGADNEKLFF. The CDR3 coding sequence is TGTGCCAGCAGTCCCCACGGGGGGGCTGATAATGAAAAACTGTTTTTT.

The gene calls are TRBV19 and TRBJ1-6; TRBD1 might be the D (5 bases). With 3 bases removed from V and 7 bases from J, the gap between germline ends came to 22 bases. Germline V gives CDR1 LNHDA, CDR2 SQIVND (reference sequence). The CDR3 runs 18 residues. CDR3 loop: CASSIEVLGQALNSPLHF. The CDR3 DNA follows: TGTGCCAGTAGTATCGAAGTTTTGGGGCAGGCCCTCAATTCACCCCTCCACTTT.

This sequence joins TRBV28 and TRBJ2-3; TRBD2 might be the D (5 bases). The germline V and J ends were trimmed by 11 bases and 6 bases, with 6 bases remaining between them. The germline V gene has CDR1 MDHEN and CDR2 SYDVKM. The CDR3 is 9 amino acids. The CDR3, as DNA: TGTGCCTCGGGGGATACGCAGTATTTT. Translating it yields CASGDTQYF.

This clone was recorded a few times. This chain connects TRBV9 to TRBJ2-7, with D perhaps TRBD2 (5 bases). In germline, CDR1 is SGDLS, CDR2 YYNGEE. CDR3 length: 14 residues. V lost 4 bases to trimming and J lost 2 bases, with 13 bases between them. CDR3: CASSPHPGTYEQYF. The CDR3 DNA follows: TGTGCCAGCAGCCCACACCCGGGAACCTACGAGCAGTACTTC. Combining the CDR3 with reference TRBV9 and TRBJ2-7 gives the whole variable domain DSGVTQTPKHLITATGQRVTLRCSPRSGDLSVYWYQQSLDQGLQFLIQYYNGEERAKGNILERFSAQQFPDLHSELNLSSLELGDSALYFCASSPHPGTYEQYFGPGTRLTVT.

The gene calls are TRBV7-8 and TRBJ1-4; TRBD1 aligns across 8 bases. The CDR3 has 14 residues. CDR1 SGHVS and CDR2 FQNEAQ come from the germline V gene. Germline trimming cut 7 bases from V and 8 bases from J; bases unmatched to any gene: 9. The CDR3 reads CASTDDRGGEKLFF. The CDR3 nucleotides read TGTGCCAGCACCGACGACAGGGGAGGAGAAAAACTGTTTTTT.

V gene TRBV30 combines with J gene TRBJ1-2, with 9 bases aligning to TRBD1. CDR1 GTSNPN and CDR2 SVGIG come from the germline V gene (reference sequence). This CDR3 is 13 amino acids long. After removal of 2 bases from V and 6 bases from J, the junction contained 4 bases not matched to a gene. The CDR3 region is CAWSHDRGNGYTF. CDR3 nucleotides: TGTGCCTGGAGTCATGACAGGGGGAATGGCTACACCTTC.

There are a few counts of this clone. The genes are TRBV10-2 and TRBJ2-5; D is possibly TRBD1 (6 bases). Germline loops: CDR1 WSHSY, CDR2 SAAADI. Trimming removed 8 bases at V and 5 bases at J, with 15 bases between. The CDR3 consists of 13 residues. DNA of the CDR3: TGCGCCAGCTTTGGTGGGGGCCGGGAGACCCAGTACTTC. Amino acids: CASFGGGRETQYF.

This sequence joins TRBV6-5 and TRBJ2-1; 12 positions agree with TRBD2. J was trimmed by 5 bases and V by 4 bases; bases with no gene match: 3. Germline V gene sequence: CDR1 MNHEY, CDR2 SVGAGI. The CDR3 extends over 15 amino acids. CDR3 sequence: CASSSLAGGDNEQFF. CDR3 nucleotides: TGTGCCAGCAGTTCACTAGCGGGAGGCGACAATGAGCAGTTCTTC.

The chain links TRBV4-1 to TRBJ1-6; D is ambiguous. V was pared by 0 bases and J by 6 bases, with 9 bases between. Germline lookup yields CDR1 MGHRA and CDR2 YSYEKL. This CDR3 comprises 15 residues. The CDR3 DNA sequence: TGCGCCAGCAGCCAAGATTTGAACAGTAATTCACCCCTCCACTTT. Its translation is CASSQDLNSNSPLHF.

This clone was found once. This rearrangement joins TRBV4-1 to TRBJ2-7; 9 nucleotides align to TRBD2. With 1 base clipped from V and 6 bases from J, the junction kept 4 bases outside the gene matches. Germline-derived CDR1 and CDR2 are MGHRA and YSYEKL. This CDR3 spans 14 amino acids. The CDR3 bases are TGCGCCAGCAGCCAAGGCGATAGCGGGAGCGAGCAGTACTTC. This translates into CASSQGDSGSEQYF.

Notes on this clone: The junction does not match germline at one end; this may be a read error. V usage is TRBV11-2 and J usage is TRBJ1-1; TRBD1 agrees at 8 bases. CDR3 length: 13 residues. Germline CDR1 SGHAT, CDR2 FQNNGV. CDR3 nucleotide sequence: TGTGCCAGCAGCTTAGAGTCAGGGGGCGAATCGGAATTT. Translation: CASSLESGGESEF.

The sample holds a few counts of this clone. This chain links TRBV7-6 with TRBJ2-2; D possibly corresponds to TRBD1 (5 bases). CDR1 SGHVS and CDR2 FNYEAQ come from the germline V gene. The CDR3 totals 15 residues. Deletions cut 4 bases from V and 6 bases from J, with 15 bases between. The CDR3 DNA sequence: TGTGCCAGCAGCTCTGCGCAGGGAAGCGCCGGGGAGCTGTTTTTT. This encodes CASSSAQGSAGELFF.